Presented here are 28 T cell receptor beta chains from one specimen sequenced in a study of Tregs in tolerant kidney transplant recipients. The assay was immunoSEQ multiplex PCR, and TCRdb's table has in-frame clones only and misses some. Here the sample table reports under 40,000 clones. Sequencing was performed on CD8+ T cells from blood, taken before the transplant. Receptor source: a human donor who received a combined kidney and bone marrow transplant.

A remark on this clone: The DNA ends 3 residues before the CDR3 does, and the rest of the CDR3 is filled in from the germline J gene. The V and J genes are TRBV29-1 and TRBJ2-1, with D possibly TRBD2 on 6 matching bases. Germline V CDR1 and CDR2: SQVTM, ANQGSEA. CDR3 length equals 13 residues. The ends were cut back, 1 base at V and 6 bases at J, with 10 bases in the middle. The CDR3 bases that were read are TGCAGCGTTGAAGGGGGGGAACTCAATGAG. The encoded protein is CSVEGGELNE. The complete CDR3 protein is CSVEGGELNEQFF.

In the case of this clone: The CDR3 goes on 3 residues after the read ends, and that part is filled in from the germline J gene. The chain employs TRBV20-1 and TRBJ2-2; no clear D gene. The germline V gene has CDR1 DFQATT and CDR2 SNEGSKA (reference sequence). The CDR3 consists of 17 residues. V was shortened by 1 base and J by 5 bases, with 20 bases between the two germline ends. Incomplete CDR3 DNA: TGCAGTGCTAGAGGGTCGGCGGCTCAGTTACGAACCGGGGAG. It specifies CSARGSAAQLRTGE. From start to end, the CDR3 is CSARGSAAQLRTGELFF.

To note about this clone: The observed sequence ends 3 residues before the CDR3 terminus, with the missing tail filled in from the germline J gene. The genes are TRBV6-2 or TRBV6-3 and TRBJ2-7; tentative D call: TRBD1 (5 bases). Trimming removed 5 bases at V and 3 bases at J, with 8 bases between. The CDR3 contains 12 residues. Germline CDR1 MNHEY, CDR2 SVGEGT. The DNA read from the CDR3 is TGTGCCAGCAGTGGCAGGGACTACGAG. Protein product: CASSGRDYE. The full-length CDR3 reads as CASSGRDYEQYF.

A note on this clone: The read ends 3 residues before the CDR3 terminus; that terminus is restored from the germline J gene. The J gene is TRBJ2-7, the V gene TRBV19; 8 positions agree with TRBD1. The CDR3 loop spans 13 amino acids. V lost 5 bases and J lost 5; bases outside the gene matches: 5. Per the germline V gene, CDR1 is LNHDA and CDR2 is SQIVND (reference sequence). This chain's CDR3 is CASSRQGYDEQYF. The CDR3 bases that were read are TGTGCCAGTAGTCGACAGGGGTACGACGAG. Based on the CDR3 plus reference TRBV19 and TRBJ2-7, the full variable domain is DGGITQSPKYLFRKEGQNVTLSCEQNLNHDAMYWYRQDPGQGLRLIYYSQIVNDFQKGDIAEGYSVSREKKESFPLTVTSAQKNPTAFYLCASSRQGYDEQYFGPGTRLTVT.

A remark on this clone: The read halts 3 residues ahead of the CDR3 end, with the missing end drawn from the germline J gene. J is TRBJ1-1 and V is TRBV29-1, with D hard to call. CDR1 is SQVTM, CDR2 ANQGSEA, per germline. The CDR3 sequence is 12 residues long. The ends were cut back, 4 bases at V and 5 bases at J, with 11 bases in the middle. CDR3 DNA, as far as it was read: TGCAGCGTTGGAGCCGGGGATACTGAA. Protein: CSVGAGDTE. From start to end, the CDR3 is CSVGAGDTEAFF.

Comments on this clone: The read ends 3 residues before the CDR3 terminus; that terminus is restored from the germline J gene. The chain couples TRBV19 to TRBJ2-2, with 10 bases lining up with TRBD2. The germline CDR1 and CDR2 sequences are LNHDA and SQIVND (reference sequence). The CDR3 sequence is 15 residues long. J was trimmed by 6 bases and V by 3 bases; bases with no gene match: 4. The CDR3 loop is CASSMLAGESGELFF. The sequenced CDR3 bases are TGTGCCAGTAGTATGCTAGCGGGAGAGTCCGGGGAG.

Concerning this clone itself: The read falls 3 residues short of the CDR3 end, and the missing part is taken from the germline J gene. The V and J genes are TRBV19 and TRBJ2-7; TRBD2 matches at 11 bases. This CDR3 has 16 amino acids. With V trimmed by 4 bases and J by 3 bases, 8 bases remained unmatched. The germline CDR1 and CDR2 sequences are LNHDA and SQIVND (reference sequence). CDR3 DNA (partial): TGTGCCAGTAGTACTCAACTAGCGGGAGAAAGCTACGAG. Its protein is CASSTQLAGESYE. The whole CDR3 protein reads CASSTQLAGESYEQYF.

CDR3 bases read: TGTGCCAGCAGCCCCCCGGGTCGGGCAGATACG. The encoded protein is CASSPPGRADT. The full CDR3 protein reads CASSPPGRADTQYF. J is TRBJ2-3 and V is TRBV7-9; D gene unclear. The CDR3 end falls 3 residues outside the read, so it is completed with the germline J gene. The V and J ends lost 5 bases and 4 bases respectively, with 13 bases between them. This CDR3 comprises 14 residues. Germline V lookup: CDR1 SEHNR, CDR2 FQNEAQ (reference sequence).

A remark on this clone: The DNA ends 3 residues before the CDR3 does, and the rest of the CDR3 is filled in from the germline J gene. The rearrangement links TRBV5-4 to TRBJ2-7, with D possibly being TRBD2 (6 bases). V dropped 4 bases and J dropped 5 bases, with 19 bases sitting between them. The CDR3 has 15 amino acids. Germline CDR1 reads SGHNT; CDR2 reads YYREEE (reference sequence). CDR3 loop: CASSRGTTRSDEQYF. The sequenced part of the CDR3 DNA is TGTGCCAGCAGCCGGGGGACGACGAGGTCCGACGAG.

Worth noting for this clone: The read falls 3 residues short of the CDR3 end, and the missing part is taken from the germline J gene. The chain employs TRBV27 and TRBJ2-7; TRBD2 matches 10 bases. The germline CDR1 and CDR2 sequences are MNHEY and SMNVEV (reference sequence). CDR3 length equals 16 residues. Trimming removed 6 bases from V and 2 bases from J; junction bases left unmatched: 10. The CDR3 is CASRLAGTSVTYEQYF. CDR3 DNA, as far as it was read: TGTGCCAGCAGACTGGCGGGGACTAGCGTTACCTACGAG.

In regard to this clone: The CDR3 extends 3 residues past the end of the read, so its final part is completed from the germline J gene. The chain couples TRBV2 to TRBJ2-4; weak D call: TRBD2 (5 bases). Trimming pared 6 bases from V and 0 bases from J, leaving 15 bases between. Germline assignment: CDR1 SNHLY and CDR2 FYNNEI. There are 16 residues in the CDR3. The DNA read from the CDR3 is TGTGCCAGCAGACAATGGACTGGACTAGCCAAAAACATT. Protein sequence: CASRQWTGLAKNI. The complete CDR3 reads CASRQWTGLAKNIQYF.

About this clone itself: The DNA ends 3 residues before the CDR3 does, and the rest of the CDR3 is filled in from the germline J gene. The rearrangement joins TRBV29-1 to TRBJ1-6; possible D gene TRBD1, 6 bases. Germline V gene data show CDR1 as SQVTM and CDR2 as ANQGSEA. The CDR3 runs to 15 residues. Trimming cost V 7 bases and J 10 bases, with 23 bases left between them. CDR3 in amino acids: CSAGGHRNQPSPLHF. The CDR3 DNA, read in part, is TGCAGCGCCGGGGGGCACAGGAACCAACCATCACCC.

A remark on this clone: The read stops 3 residues short of the end of the CDR3; the missing end is completed from the germline J gene. The chain couples TRBV7-9 to TRBJ2-7; TRBD1 agrees at 9 bases. Germline loops: CDR1 SEHNR, CDR2 FQNEAQ (reference sequence). This CDR3 region has 15 residues. J was trimmed by 3 bases and V by 6 bases; bases with no gene match: 9. CDR3 bases read: TGTGCCAGCAGATCCACAGGGGGCCTGGACTACGAG. Protein product: CASRSTGGLDYE. The whole CDR3 protein reads CASRSTGGLDYEQYF.

On this clone itself: The read halts 3 residues ahead of the CDR3 end, with the missing end drawn from the germline J gene. The gene calls are TRBV5-6 and TRBJ2-5; TRBD1 matches 7 bases. Germline V gene lookup returns CDR1 SGHDT and CDR2 YYEEEE. The CDR3 spans 12 residues. Trimming at V came to 4 bases and at J to 7 bases, leaving 4 bases not matched to a gene. Incomplete CDR3 DNA: TGTGCCAGCAGCGCGAGACAGGGGACC. Residues: CASSARQGT. In full, the CDR3 is CASSARQGTQYF.

CDR3 residues: CSARAARVSNQPQHF. Incomplete CDR3 DNA: TGCAGTGCTAGAGCAGCCAGGGTGAGCAATCAGCCC. This chain links TRBV20-1 with TRBJ1-5, with D possibly TRBD1 on 5 matching bases. The read finishes 3 residues shy of the CDR3 end, and the germline J gene is used to complete it. The CDR3 has 15 amino acids. V lost 1 base, J lost 1 base, and 11 bases lay in between. Germline loops: CDR1 DFQATT, CDR2 SNEGSKA (reference sequence).

Comments on this clone: Sequencing ends 3 residues short of the CDR3 end; the germline J gene provides the rest. The gene calls are TRBV20-1 and TRBJ2-3, with a possible D match to TRBD2 (5 bases). V lost 4 bases and J 2 bases, leaving 13 bases between the germline ends. Germline assignment: CDR1 DFQATT and CDR2 SNEGSKA (reference sequence). The CDR3 has 14 amino acids. This chain's CDR3 is CSAKERTYTDTQYF. The sequenced part of the CDR3 DNA is TGCAGTGCTAAGGAAAGGACTTACACAGATACG.

Points on this clone: The read falls 3 residues short of the CDR3 end, and the missing part is taken from the germline J gene. The chain recombines TRBV7-2 with TRBJ1-3; D possibly corresponds to TRBD1 (5 bases). This CDR3 spans 15 amino acids. V was cut by 3 bases and J by 8 bases, with 17 bases left in between. Germline CDR1 SGHTA, CDR2 FQGNSA. This CDR3 is CASSLVRVAGDTIYF. The part of the CDR3 DNA that was read is TGTGCCAGCAGCTTGGTCAGGGTGGCTGGCGACACC.

On this clone: With the read ending 3 residues before the CDR3 end, the germline J gene is used to fill in that end. The rearrangement links TRBV5-1 to TRBJ2-3; 8 bases align to TRBD1. Germline CDR1 is SGHRS and CDR2 is YFSETQ. V gave up 5 bases and J gave up 7 bases; unmatched junction bases: 3. The CDR3 has 12 residues. The CDR3 is CASRDRANTQYF. The covered CDR3 bases are TGCGCCAGCAGGGACAGGGCTAATACG.

On this clone: Coverage ceases 3 residues before the CDR3 finishes, and the germline J gene fills in the end. This chain links TRBV13 with TRBJ2-7; D possibly corresponds to TRBD2 (6 bases). CDR1 and CDR2 from the germline V gene are PRHDT and FYEKMQ (reference sequence). V lost 0 bases and J 3 bases, leaving 9 bases between the germline ends. The CDR3 runs 14 residues. CDR3 residues: CASSLGLARYEQYF. The DNA read from the CDR3 is TGTGCCAGCAGCTTAGGACTAGCCCGCTACGAG.

CDR3 bases read: TGTGCCAGCAGCGAGGGGGGGACAGGAGCCTACGAG. Amino acid sequence: CASSEGGTGAYE. The whole CDR3 protein reads CASSEGGTGAYEQYF. The chain has TRBV9 and TRBJ2-7; maybe TRBD1 (8 bases). The CDR3 end lies 3 residues beyond the end of the read and is filled in from the germline J gene. Germline CDR1 and CDR2: SGDLS and YYNGEE. The ends were cut back, 3 bases at V and 2 bases at J, with 15 bases in the middle. This CDR3 comprises 15 residues.

This clone shows up as medium-sized (0.01 to 0.1%) by frequency. The missing CDR3 end, 3 residues past where the read stops, is filled in from the germline J gene. This chain joins TRBV30 and TRBJ2-7, with 9 bases matching TRBD1. Germline V gene sequence: CDR1 GTSNPN, CDR2 SVGIG (reference sequence). The CDR3 runs to 13 residues. V gave up 8 bases and J gave up 6 bases; unmatched junction bases: 11. This CDR3 is CAGTLGQGIEQYF. Partial CDR3 DNA: TGTGCCGGTACGTTGGGACAGGGTATCGAG.

As for this clone: The read stops 3 residues short of the end of the CDR3; the missing end is completed from the germline J gene. The J gene is TRBJ2-2, the V gene TRBV18; 7 bases agree with TRBD2. The CDR3 spans 18 residues. Germline V gene lookup returns CDR1 KGHSH and CDR2 LQKENI. Losses at the gene ends were 2 bases for V and 2 bases for J; bases not matched to a gene: 11. CDR3 protein: CASSPSGLAEYNTGELFF. The sequenced CDR3 bases are TGTGCCAGCTCACCATCGGGCCTAGCGGAATATAACACCGGGGAG.

Comment on this clone: The read is 3 residues too short to cover the CDR3 end, so that end is filled in from the germline J gene. The chain links TRBV19 to TRBJ2-1, with 14 positions matching TRBD2. This CDR3 is 14 amino acids long. J was trimmed by 8 bases and V by 3 bases; bases with no gene match: 0. From germline, CDR1 is LNHDA and CDR2 SQIVND (reference sequence). The CDR3 DNA, read in part, is TGTGCCAGTAGTATGGGACTAGCGGGAGATGAG. It translates to CASSMGLAGDE. The full CDR3 is CASSMGLAGDEQFF.

Comments on this clone: The read halts 3 residues ahead of the CDR3 end, with the missing end drawn from the germline J gene. The V and J genes are TRBV19 and TRBJ1-5; D call uncertain. CDR1 is LNHDA and CDR2 is SQIVND in the germline V gene (reference sequence). Trimming left V 3 bases short and J 1 base short, with 10 bases between. This CDR3 spans 15 amino acids. Incomplete CDR3 DNA: TGTGCCAGTAGTATCGCCACAGCCAGCAATCAGCCC. This gives the protein CASSIATASNQP. The full CDR3 protein is CASSIATASNQPQHF.

With respect to this clone: The read terminates 3 residues before the CDR3 end, so the remaining end is supplied by the germline J gene. This chain joins TRBV19 and TRBJ2-1; 11 bases fit TRBD2. The V segment lost 5 bases and the J segment 7 bases; nucleotides outside the gene matches: 10. This CDR3 spans 16 amino acids. CDR1 is LNHDA and CDR2 is SQIVND in the germline V gene (reference sequence). CDR3 bases read: TGTGCCAGTAGTCCACATAGCGGGGGGGTCGGGAATGAG. Protein: CASSPHSGGVGNE. The CDR3 in its entirety is CASSPHSGGVGNEQFF.

CDR3 DNA (partial): TGTGCCAGTACAAGACTAGCGGGAGGCAATGAG. It translates to CASTRLAGGNE. In full, the CDR3 is CASTRLAGGNEQFF. This sequence joins TRBV7-9 and TRBJ2-1; TRBD2 matches at 13 bases. The read terminates 3 residues before the CDR3 end, so the remaining end is supplied by the germline J gene. The CDR3 is made up of 14 amino acids. Trimming at V came to 9 bases and at J to 6 bases, leaving 5 bases not matched to a gene. The germline CDR1 and CDR2 sequences are SEHNR and FQNEAQ (reference sequence).

Concerning this clone itself: The read falls 3 residues short of the CDR3 end, and the missing part is taken from the germline J gene. The rearrangement links TRBV4-1 to TRBJ2-2, with D maybe TRBD2 (5 bases). This CDR3 is built from 16 residues. The V end was cut by 1 base, the J end by 0 bases, with 9 bases between. CDR1 and CDR2 (germline): MGHRA, YSYEKL. The part of the CDR3 DNA that was read is TGCGCCAGCAGCCAAGGAGGGCGGGCGAACACCGGGGAG. This gives the protein CASSQGGRANTGE. In full, the CDR3 reads CASSQGGRANTGELFF.

As to this clone: The CDR3 extends 3 residues past the end of the read, so its final part is completed from the germline J gene. This chain links TRBV30 with TRBJ1-2; TRBD1 is a possible D gene (5 bases). This CDR3 has 12 amino acids. Germline assignment: CDR1 GTSNPN and CDR2 SVGIG (reference sequence). The CDR3 DNA, read in part, is TGTGCCTGGACCTACGGGGGGGAGGGC. It is translated as CAWTYGGEG. The entire CDR3 protein reads CAWTYGGEGYTF.